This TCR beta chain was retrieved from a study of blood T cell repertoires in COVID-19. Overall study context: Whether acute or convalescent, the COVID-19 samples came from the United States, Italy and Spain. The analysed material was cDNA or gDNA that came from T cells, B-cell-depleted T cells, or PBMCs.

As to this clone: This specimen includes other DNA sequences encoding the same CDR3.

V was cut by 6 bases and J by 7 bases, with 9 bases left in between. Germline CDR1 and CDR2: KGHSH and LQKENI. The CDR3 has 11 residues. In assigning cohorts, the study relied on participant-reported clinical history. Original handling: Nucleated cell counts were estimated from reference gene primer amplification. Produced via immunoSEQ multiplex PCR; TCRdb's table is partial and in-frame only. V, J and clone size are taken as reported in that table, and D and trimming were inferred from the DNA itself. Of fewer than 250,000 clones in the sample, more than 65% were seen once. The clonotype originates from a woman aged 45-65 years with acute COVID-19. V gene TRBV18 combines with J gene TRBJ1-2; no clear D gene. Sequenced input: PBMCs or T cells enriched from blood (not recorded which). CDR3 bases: TGTGCCAGCTCTCCCGGGAGTGGCTACACCTTC. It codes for CASSPGSGYTF.